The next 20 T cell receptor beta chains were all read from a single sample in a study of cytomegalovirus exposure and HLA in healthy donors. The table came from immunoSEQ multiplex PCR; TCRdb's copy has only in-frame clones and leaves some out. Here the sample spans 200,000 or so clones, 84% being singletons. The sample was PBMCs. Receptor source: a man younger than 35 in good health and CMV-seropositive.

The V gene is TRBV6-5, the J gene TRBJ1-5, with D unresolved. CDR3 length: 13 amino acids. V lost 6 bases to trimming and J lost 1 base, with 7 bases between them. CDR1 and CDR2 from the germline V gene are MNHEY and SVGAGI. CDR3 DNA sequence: TGTGCCAGCAGGAGGGCGAGCAATCAGCCCCAGCATTTT. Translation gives CASRRASNQPQHF.

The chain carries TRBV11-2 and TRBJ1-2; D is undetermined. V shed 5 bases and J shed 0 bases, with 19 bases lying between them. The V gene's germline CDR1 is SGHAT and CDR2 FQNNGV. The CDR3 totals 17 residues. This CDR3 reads CASSDYTPTEANYGYTF. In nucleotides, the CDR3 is TGTGCCAGCAGCGACTACACACCGACTGAAGCTAACTATGGCTACACCTTC.

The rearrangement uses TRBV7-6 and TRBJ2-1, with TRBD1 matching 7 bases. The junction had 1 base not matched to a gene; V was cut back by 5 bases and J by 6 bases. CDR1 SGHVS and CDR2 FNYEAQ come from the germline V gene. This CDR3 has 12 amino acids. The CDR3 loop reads CASSRQGNEQFF. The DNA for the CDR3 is TGTGCCAGCAGCCGACAGGGCAATGAGCAGTTCTTC.

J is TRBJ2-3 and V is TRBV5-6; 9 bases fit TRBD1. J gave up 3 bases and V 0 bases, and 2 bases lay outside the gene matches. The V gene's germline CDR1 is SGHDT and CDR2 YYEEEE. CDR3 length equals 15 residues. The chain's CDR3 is CASSLAGTGTDTQYF. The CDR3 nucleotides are TGTGCCAGCAGCTTGGCCGGGACAGGGACAGATACGCAGTATTTT.

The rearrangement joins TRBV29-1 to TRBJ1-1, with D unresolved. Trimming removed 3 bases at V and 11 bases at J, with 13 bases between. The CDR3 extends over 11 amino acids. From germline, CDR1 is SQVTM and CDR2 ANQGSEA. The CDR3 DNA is TGCAGCGTTGACCCCCGTGAGGGCGCTTTCTTT. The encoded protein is CSVDPREGAFF. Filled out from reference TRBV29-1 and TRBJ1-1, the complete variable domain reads SAVISQKPSRDICQRGTSLTIQCQVDSQVTMMFWYRQQPGQSLTLIATANQGSEATYESGFVIDKFPISRPNLTFSTLTVSNMSPEDSSIYLCSVDPREGAFFGQGTRLTVV.

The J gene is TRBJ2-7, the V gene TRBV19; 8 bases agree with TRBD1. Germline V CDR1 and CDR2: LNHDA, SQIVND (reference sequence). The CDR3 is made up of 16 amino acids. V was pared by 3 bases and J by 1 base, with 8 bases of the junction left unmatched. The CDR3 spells CASSISGQALSYEQYF. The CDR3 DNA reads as TGTGCCAGTAGTATTTCGGGACAGGCCCTTTCCTACGAGCAGTACTTC.

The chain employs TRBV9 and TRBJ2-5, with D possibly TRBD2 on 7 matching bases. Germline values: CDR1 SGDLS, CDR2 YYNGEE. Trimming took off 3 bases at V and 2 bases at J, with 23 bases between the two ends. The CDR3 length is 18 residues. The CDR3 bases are TGTGCCAGCAGCGCCTCTAGCGGAGGGGGATCGCGGCAAGAGACCCAGTACTTC. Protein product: CASSASSGGGSRQETQYF.

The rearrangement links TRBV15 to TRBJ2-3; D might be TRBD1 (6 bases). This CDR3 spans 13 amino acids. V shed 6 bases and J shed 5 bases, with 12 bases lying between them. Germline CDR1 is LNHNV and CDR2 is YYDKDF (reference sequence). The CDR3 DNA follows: TGTGCCACCAGGCAGGGGTCCTTAGATACGCAGTATTTT. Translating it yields CATRQGSLDTQYF.

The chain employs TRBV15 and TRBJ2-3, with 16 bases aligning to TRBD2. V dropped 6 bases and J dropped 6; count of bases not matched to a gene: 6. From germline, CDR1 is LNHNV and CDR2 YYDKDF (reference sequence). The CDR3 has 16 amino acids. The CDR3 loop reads CATRRGLAGGEDTQYF. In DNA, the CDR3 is TGTGCCACCAGGCGGGGACTAGCGGGAGGGGAGGATACGCAGTATTTT.

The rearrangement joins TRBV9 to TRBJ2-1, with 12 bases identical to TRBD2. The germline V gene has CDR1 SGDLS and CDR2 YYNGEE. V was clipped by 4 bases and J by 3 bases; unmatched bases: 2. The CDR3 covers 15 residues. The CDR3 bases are TGTGCCAGCAGCCTAGCGGGAGGGGACTACAATGAGCAGTTCTTC. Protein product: CASSLAGGDYNEQFF.

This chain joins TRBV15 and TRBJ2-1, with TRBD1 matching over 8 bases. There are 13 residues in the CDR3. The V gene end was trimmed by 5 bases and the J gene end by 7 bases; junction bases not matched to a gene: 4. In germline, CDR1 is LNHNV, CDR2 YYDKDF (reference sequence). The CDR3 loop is CATSPDRVNEQFF. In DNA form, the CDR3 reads TGTGCCACCAGCCCGGACAGGGTTAATGAGCAGTTCTTC. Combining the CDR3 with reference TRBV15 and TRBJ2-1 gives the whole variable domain DAMVIQNPRYQVTQFGKPVTLSCSQTLNHNVMYWYQQKSSQAPKLLFHYYDKDFNNEADTPDNFQSRRPNTSFCFLDIRSPGLGDTAMYLCATSPDRVNEQFFGPGTRLTVL.

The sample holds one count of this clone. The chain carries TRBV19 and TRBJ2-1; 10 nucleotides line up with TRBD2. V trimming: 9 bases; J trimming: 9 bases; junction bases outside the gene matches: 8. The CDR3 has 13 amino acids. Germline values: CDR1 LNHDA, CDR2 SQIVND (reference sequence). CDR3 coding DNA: TGTGCCAGCACTCTAGCGGGAGTTACTGAGCAGTTCTTC. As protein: CASTLAGVTEQFF.

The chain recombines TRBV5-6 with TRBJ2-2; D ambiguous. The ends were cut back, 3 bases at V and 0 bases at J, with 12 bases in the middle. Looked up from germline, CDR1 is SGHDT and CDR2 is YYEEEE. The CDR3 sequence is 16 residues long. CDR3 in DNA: TGTGCCAGCAGCTCCCTAGATTTCGCGAACACCGGGGAGCTGTTTTTT. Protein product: CASSSLDFANTGELFF.

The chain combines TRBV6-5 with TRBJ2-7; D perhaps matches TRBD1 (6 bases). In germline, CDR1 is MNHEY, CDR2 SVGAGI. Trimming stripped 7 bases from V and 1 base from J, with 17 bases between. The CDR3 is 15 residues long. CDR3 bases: TGTGCCAGCATGGGGGCTGGTGGCGGTTCCTACGAGCAGTACTTC. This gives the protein CASMGAGGGSYEQYF.

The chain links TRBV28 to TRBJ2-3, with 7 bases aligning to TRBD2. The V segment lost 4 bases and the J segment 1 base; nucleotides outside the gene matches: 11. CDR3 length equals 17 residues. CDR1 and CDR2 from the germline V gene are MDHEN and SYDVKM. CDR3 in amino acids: CASSSGGAGYGTDTQYF. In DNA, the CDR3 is TGTGCCAGCAGTTCCGGGGGAGCGGGATATGGCACAGATACGCAGTATTTT.

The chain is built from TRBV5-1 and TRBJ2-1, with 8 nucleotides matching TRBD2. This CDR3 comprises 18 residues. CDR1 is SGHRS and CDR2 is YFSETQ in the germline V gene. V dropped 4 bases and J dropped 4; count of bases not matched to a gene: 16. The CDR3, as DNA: TGCGCCAGCAGCCCTCGTGGCGGGAGGCCTGGGGGTTACAATGAGCAGTTCTTC. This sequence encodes CASSPRGGRPGGYNEQFF.

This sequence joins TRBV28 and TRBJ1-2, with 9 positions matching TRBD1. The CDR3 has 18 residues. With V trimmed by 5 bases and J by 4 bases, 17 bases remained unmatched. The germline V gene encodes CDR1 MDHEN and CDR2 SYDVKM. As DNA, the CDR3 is TGTGCCAGCAGTCATATGACCGGTACCGGGACAGGGATCTATGGCTACACCTTC. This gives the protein CASSHMTGTGTGIYGYTF.

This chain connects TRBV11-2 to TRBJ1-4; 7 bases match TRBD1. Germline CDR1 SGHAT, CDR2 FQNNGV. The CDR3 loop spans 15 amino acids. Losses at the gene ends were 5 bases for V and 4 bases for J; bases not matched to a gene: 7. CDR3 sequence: CASSLGDRDNEKLFF. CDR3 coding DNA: TGTGCCAGCAGCCTTGGGGACAGAGATAATGAAAAACTGTTTTTT.

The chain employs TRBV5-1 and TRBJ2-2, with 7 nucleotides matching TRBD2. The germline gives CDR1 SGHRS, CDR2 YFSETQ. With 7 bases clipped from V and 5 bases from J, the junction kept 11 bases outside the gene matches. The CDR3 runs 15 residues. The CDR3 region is CASYPGGWPTGELFF. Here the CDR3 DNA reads TGCGCCAGCTACCCGGGGGGATGGCCGACCGGGGAGCTGTTTTTT.

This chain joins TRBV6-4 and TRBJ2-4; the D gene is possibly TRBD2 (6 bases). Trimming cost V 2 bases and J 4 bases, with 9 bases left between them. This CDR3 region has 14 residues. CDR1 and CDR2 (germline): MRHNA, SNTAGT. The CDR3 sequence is CASSDETRKNIQYF. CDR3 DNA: TGTGCCAGCAGTGACGAGACTAGAAAAAACATTCAGTACTTC.